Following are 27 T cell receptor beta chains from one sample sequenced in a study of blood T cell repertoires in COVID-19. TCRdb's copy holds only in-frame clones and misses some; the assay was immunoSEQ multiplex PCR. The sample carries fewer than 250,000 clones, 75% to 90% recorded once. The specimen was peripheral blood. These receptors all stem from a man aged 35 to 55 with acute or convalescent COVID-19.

CDR3 sequence: CASSSWTGYEQYF. In DNA, the CDR3 is TGTGCCAGCAGCTCCTGGACAGGGTACGAGCAGTACTTC. The rearrangement uses TRBV5-5 and TRBJ2-7; TRBD1 agrees at 8 bases. V lost 3 bases, J lost 4 bases, and 3 bases stayed unmatched. Germline CDR1 and CDR2: SGHKS and YYEKEE (reference sequence). This CDR3 contains 13 residues.

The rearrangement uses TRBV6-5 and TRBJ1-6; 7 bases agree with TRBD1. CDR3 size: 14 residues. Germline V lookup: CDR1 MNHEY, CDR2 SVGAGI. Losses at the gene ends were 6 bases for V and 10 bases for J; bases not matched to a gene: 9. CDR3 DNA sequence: TGTGCCAGCAGAACCGGGCAGGGGGACTCACCCCTCCACTTT. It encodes CASRTGQGDSPLHF.

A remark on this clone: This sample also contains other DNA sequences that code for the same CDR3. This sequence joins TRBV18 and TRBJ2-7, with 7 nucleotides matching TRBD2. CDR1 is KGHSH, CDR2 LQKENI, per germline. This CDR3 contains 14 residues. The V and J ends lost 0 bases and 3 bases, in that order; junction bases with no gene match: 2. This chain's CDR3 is CASSPPPGGYEQYF. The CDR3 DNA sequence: TGTGCCAGCTCACCACCGCCGGGAGGCTACGAGCAGTACTTC.

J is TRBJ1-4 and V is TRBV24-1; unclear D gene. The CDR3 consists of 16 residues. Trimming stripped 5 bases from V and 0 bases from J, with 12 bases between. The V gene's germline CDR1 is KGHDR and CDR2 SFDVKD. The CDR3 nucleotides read TGTGCCACCAGTGCTTCCGGAGTTGCAACTAATGAAAAACTGTTTTTT. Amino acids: CATSASGVATNEKLFF.

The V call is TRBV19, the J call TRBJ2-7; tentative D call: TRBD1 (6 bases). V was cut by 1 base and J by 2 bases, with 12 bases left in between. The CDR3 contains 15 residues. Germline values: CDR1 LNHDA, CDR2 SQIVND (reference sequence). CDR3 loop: CASSIVGAGAYEQYF. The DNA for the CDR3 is TGTGCCAGTAGTATAGTTGGGGCAGGGGCCTACGAGCAGTACTTC.

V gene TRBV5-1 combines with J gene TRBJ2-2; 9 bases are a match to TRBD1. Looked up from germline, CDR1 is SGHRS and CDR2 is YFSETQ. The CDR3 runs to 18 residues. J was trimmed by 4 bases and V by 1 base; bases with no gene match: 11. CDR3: CASSLPQGQGRITGELFF. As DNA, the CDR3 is TGCGCCAGCAGCTTGCCCCAGGGACAGGGAAGGATCACCGGGGAGCTGTTTTTT.

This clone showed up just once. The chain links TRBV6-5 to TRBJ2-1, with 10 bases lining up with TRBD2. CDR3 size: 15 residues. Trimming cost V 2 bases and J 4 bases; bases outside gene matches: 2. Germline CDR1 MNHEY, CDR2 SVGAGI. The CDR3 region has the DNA TGTGCCAGCAGTTACAGGACTAGCGGTTACAATGAGCAGTTCTTC. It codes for CASSYRTSGYNEQFF.

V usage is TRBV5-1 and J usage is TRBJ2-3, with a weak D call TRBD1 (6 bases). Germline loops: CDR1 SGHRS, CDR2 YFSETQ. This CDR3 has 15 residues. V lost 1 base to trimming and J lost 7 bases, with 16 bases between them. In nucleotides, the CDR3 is TGCGCCAGCAGCTTGAATGCAGGGGAAGGAAATACGCAGTATTTT. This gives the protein CASSLNAGEGNTQYF.

As DNA, the CDR3 is TGTGCCAGTAGTATGTCAACAGGGGGCCCAGCGGCCGGGGAGCTGTTTTTT. Translating it yields CASSMSTGGPAAGELFF. The chain employs TRBV19 and TRBJ2-2; the match to TRBD1 covers 9 bases. The V segment lost 3 bases and the J segment 6 bases; nucleotides outside the gene matches: 11. This CDR3 region has 17 residues. Germline lookup yields CDR1 LNHDA and CDR2 SQIVND (reference sequence).

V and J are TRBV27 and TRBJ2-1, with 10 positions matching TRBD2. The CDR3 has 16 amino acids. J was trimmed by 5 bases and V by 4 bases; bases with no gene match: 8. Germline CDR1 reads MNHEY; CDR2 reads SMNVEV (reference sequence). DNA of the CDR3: TGTGCCAGCAGTTCACCCCTAGCGGGAGACCACAATGAGCAGTTCTTC. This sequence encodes CASSSPLAGDHNEQFF.

This CDR3 is CAISELSEQYF. The CDR3 DNA follows: TGTGCCATCAGTGAACTTAGCGAGCAGTACTTC. The V and J genes are TRBV10-3 and TRBJ2-7; the D is unclear. With 3 bases removed from V and 6 bases from J, the gap between germline ends came to 6 bases. This CDR3 spans 11 amino acids. Per germline, CDR1 ENHRY and CDR2 SYGVKD.

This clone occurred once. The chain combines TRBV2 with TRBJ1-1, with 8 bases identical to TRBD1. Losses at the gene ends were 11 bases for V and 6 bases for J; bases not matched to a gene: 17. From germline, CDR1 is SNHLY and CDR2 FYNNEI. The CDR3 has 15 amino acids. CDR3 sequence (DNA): TGTGCCTGCCGGGACAGGATGTCCGCGTGGGCTGAAGCTTTCTTT. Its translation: CACRDRMSAWAEAFF.

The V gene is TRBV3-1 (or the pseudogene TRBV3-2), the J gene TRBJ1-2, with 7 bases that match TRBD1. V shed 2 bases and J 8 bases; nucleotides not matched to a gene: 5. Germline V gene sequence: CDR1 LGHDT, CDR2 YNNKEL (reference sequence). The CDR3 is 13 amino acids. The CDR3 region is CASSQQGGQGYTF. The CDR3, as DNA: TGTGCCAGCAGCCAACAGGGGGGACAGGGCTACACCTTC.

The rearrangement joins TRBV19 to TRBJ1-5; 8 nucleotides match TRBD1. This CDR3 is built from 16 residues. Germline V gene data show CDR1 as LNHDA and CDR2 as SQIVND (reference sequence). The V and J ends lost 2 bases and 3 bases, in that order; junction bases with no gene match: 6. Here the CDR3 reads CASSIPGTGLNQPQHF. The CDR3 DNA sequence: TGTGCCAGTAGTATACCCGGGACAGGTCTCAATCAGCCCCAGCATTTT.

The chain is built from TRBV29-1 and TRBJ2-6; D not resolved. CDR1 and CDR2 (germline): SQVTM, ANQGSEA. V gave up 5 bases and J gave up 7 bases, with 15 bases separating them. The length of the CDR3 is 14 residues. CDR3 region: CSVLTESGANVLTF. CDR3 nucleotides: TGCAGCGTTTTGACGGAATCAGGAGCCAACGTCCTGACTTTC. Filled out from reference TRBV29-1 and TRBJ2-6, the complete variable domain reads SAVISQKPSRDICQRGTSLTIQCQVDSQVTMMFWYRQQPGQSLTLIATANQGSEATYESGFVIDKFPISRPNLTFSTLTVSNMSPEDSSIYLCSVLTESGANVLTFGAGSRLTVL.

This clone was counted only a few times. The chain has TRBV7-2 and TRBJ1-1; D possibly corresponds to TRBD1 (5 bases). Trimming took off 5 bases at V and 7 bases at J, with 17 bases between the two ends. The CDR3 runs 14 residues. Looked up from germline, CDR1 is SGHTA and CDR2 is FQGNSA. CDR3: CASSTRLDSLEAFF. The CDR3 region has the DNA TGTGCCAGCAGCACCCGACTTGACAGTCTTGAAGCTTTCTTT.

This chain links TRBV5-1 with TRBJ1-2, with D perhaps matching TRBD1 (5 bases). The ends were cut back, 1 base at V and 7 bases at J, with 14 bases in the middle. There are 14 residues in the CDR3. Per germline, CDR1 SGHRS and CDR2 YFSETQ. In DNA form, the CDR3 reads TGCGCCAGCAGCTTGACAGGCTTTGAAGGTGGCTACACCTTC. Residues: CASSLTGFEGGYTF. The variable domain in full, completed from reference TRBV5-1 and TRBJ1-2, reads KAGVTQTPRYLIKTRGQQVTLSCSPISGHRSVSWYQQTPGQGLQFLFEYFSETQRNKGNFPGRFSGRQFSNSRSEMNVSTLELGDSALYLCASSLTGFEGGYTFGSGTRLTVV.

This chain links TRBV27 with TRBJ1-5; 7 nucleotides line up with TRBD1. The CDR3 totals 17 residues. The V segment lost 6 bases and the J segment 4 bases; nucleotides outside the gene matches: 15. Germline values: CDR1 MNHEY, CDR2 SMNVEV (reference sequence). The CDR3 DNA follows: TGTGCCAGCAGGATGACAGCCTCCCCAGGGGGTAATCAGCCCCAGCATTTT. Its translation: CASRMTASPGGNQPQHF.

The CDR3 loop reads CASSHPPGNDSPLHF. CDR3 DNA sequence: TGTGCCAGCAGCCACCCGCCCGGTAATGATTCACCCCTCCACTTT. This rearrangement joins TRBV3-1 (or the pseudogene TRBV3-2) to TRBJ1-6; D not resolved. CDR1 is LGHDT, CDR2 YNNKEL, per germline (reference sequence). Trimming pared 3 bases from V and 8 bases from J, leaving 14 bases between. CDR3 length equals 15 residues.

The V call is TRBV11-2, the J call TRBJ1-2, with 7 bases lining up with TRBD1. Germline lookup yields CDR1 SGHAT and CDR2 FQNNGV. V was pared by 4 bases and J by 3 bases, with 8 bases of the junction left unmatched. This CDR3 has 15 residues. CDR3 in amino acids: CASSSIDRAHYGYTF. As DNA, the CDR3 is TGTGCCAGCAGCTCGATCGACAGGGCACACTATGGCTACACCTTC.

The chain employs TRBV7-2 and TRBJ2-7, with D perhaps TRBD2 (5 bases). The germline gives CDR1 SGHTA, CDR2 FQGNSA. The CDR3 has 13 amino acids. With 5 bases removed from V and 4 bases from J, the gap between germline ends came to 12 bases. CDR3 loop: CASSPSWTYEQYF. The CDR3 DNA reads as TGTGCCAGCAGCCCCTCCTGGACTTACGAGCAGTACTTC. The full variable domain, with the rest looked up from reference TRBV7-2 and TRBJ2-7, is GAGVSQSPSNKVTEKGKDVELRCDPISGHTALYWYRQSLGQGLEFLIYFQGNSAPDKSGLPSDRFSAERTGGSVSTLTIQRTQQEDSAVYLCASSPSWTYEQYFGPGTRLTVT.

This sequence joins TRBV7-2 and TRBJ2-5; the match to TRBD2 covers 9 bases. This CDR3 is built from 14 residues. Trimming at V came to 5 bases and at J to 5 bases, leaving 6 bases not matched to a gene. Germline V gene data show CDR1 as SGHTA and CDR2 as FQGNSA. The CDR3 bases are TGTGCCAGCAGCCCTGGGACTAGCAGGGAGACCCAGTACTTC. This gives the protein CASSPGTSRETQYF. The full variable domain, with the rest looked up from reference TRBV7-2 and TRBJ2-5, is GAGVSQSPSNKVTEKGKDVELRCDPISGHTALYWYRQSLGQGLEFLIYFQGNSAPDKSGLPSDRFSAERTGGSVSTLTIQRTQQEDSAVYLCASSPGTSRETQYFGPGTRLLVL.

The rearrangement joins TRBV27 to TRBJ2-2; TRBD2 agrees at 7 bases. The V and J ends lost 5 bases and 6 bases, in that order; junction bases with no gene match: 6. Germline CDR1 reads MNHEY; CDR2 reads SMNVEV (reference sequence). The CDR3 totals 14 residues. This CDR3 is CASSRGGLAGELFF. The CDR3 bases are TGTGCCAGCAGTAGGGGAGGGTTGGCCGGGGAGCTGTTTTTT.

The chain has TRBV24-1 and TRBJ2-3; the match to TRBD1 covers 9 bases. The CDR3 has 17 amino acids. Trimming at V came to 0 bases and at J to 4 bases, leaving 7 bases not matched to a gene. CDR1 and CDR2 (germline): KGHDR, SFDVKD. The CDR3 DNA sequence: TGTGCCACCAGTGATTTGGGGCGACAGGGGGGGGCAGATACGCAGTATTTT. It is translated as CATSDLGRQGGADTQYF.

The CDR3 DNA reads as TGCAGCGTGGCGGGGGGAGGGCCACAGCAGTACTTC. Protein: CSVAGGGPQQYF. V gene TRBV29-1 combines with J gene TRBJ2-7, with TRBD2 identical over 8 bases. CDR1 and CDR2 from the germline V gene are SQVTM and ANQGSEA. This CDR3 comprises 12 residues. Germline trimming cut 6 bases from V and 8 bases from J; bases unmatched to any gene: 9.

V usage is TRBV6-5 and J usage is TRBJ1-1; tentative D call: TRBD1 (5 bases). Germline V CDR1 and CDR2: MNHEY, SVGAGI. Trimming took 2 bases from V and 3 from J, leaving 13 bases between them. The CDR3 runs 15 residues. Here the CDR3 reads CASSYHPGKHTEAFF. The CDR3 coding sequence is TGTGCCAGCAGTTACCACCCAGGGAAGCACACTGAAGCTTTCTTT.

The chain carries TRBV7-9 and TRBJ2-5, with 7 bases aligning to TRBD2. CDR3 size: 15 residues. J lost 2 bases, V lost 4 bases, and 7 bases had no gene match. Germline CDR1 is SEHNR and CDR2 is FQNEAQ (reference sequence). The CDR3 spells CASSSGLDFQETQYF. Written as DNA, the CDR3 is TGTGCCAGCAGCTCTGGACTAGATTTTCAAGAGACCCAGTACTTC.